These 31 T cell receptor beta chains share one sample of origin, sequenced in a study of cytomegalovirus exposure and HLA in healthy donors. PCR used 60 Vbeta primers and 13 Jbeta primers. TCRdb's copy holds only in-frame clones and misses some; the assay was immunoSEQ multiplex PCR. The repertoire holds about 94,000 clones, with more than 70% as singletons. The sample comprised PBMCs. Receptors were obtained from a man aged 25 to 45 in good health and CMV-seronegative.

This clone was seen just once. The V gene is TRBV11-2, the J gene TRBJ2-5; 7 bases line up with TRBD1. The J call may be in error: the DNA end matches TRBJ2-7 better. This CDR3 comprises 13 residues. In germline, CDR1 is SGHAT, CDR2 FQNNGV. This chain's CDR3 is CASSPGTAYEQYF. The CDR3 bases are TGTGCCAGCAGCCCCGGGACAGCCTACGAGCAGTACTTC.

This chain joins TRBV27 and TRBJ2-7, with D tentatively TRBD2 (5 bases). This CDR3 is 13 amino acids long. Trimming stripped 1 base from V and 3 bases from J, with 7 bases between. CDR1 is MNHEY, CDR2 SMNVEV, per germline (reference sequence). This chain's CDR3 is CASSLYRGYEQYF. In nucleotides, the CDR3 is TGTGCCAGCAGTTTATACCGGGGCTACGAGCAGTACTTC.

This clone showed up just a few times. Here the CDR3 DNA reads TGTGCCTGGAGTGGGGGGGAAAAAGCTTTCTTT. Amino acids: CAWSGGEKAFF. The V call is TRBV30, the J call TRBJ1-1; perhaps TRBD1 as D (5 bases). CDR3 length: 11 amino acids. CDR1 and CDR2 (germline): GTSNPN, SVGIG (reference sequence). V was clipped by 1 base and J by 9 bases, with 9 bases between them. The whole variable domain, remainder taken from reference TRBV30 and TRBJ1-1, is SQTIHQWPATLVQPVGSPLSLECTVEGTSNPNLYWYRQAAGRGLQLLFYSVGIGQISSEVPQNLSASRPQDRQFILSSKKLLLSDSGFYLCAWSGGEKAFFGQGTRLTVV.

With regard to this clone: This sample also contains other DNA sequences that code for the same CDR3. The CDR3 DNA sequence: TGTGCCAGCAGTGATCAGGGAAACACTGAAGCTTTCTTT. Residues: CASSDQGNTEAFF. The J gene is TRBJ1-1, the V gene TRBV2, with a weak D call TRBD1 (5 bases). This CDR3 is 13 amino acids long. The germline CDR1 and CDR2 sequences are SNHLY and FYNNEI. V was shortened by 3 bases and J by 2 bases, with 7 bases between the two germline ends.

This chain uses TRBV2 with TRBJ1-1; tentative D call: TRBD1 (6 bases). Germline CDR1 is SNHLY and CDR2 is FYNNEI. Trimming took off 6 bases at V and 5 bases at J, with 22 bases between the two ends. CDR3 length equals 16 residues. The DNA of the CDR3 is TGTGCCAGCAGACCCAATAGCGGAGGGGGGGGAACTGAAGCTTTCTTT. Protein product: CASRPNSGGGGTEAFF.

V and J are TRBV29-1 and TRBJ1-2; perhaps TRBD1 as D (6 bases). CDR3 length: 13 amino acids. V gave up 5 bases and J gave up 0 bases, with 10 bases separating them. CDR1 and CDR2 (germline): SQVTM, ANQGSEA. The DNA of the CDR3 is TGCAGCGTTTCAGGACAGACTAACTATGGCTACACCTTC. Translating it yields CSVSGQTNYGYTF. The variable domain in full, completed from reference TRBV29-1 and TRBJ1-2, reads SAVISQKPSRDICQRGTSLTIQCQVDSQVTMMFWYRQQPGQSLTLIATANQGSEATYESGFVIDKFPISRPNLTFSTLTVSNMSPEDSSIYLCSVSGQTNYGYTFGSGTRLTVV.

The CDR3 sequence is CASTPGSSQETQYF. The CDR3 nucleotides read TGTGCCAGCACCCCGGGAAGTAGTCAAGAGACCCAGTACTTC. The rearrangement links TRBV7-9 to TRBJ2-5; D perhaps matches TRBD2 (5 bases). There are 14 residues in the CDR3. Trimming left V 7 bases short and J 2 bases short, with 14 bases between. Germline loops: CDR1 SEHNR, CDR2 FQNEAQ (reference sequence).

Only a few counts were recorded for this clone. The V gene is TRBV19, the J gene TRBJ1-5; the D is unclear. The germline CDR1 and CDR2 sequences are LNHDA and SQIVND (reference sequence). V gave up 4 bases and J gave up 4 bases, with 14 bases separating them. The CDR3 is 15 residues long. The CDR3 DNA is TGTGCCAGTAGTACCCCATTGACAACAAATCAGCCCCAGCATTTT. Translating it yields CASSTPLTTNQPQHF.

J is TRBJ2-1 and V is TRBV4-2; 11 nucleotides line up with TRBD2. Per the germline V gene, CDR1 is LGHNA and CDR2 is YNFKEQ. The CDR3 sequence is 16 residues long. Unmatched junction bases numbered 7, after V lost 4 bases and J lost 5 bases. In DNA form, the CDR3 reads TGTGCCAGCAGCCCCGGGACTAGCGGATTGAACAATGAGCAGTTCTTC. Translated, it gives CASSPGTSGLNNEQFF.

The rearrangement joins TRBV6-6 to TRBJ1-2, with TRBD1 matching 9 bases. This CDR3 comprises 14 residues. V trimming: 5 bases; J trimming: 2 bases; junction bases outside the gene matches: 3. From germline, CDR1 is MNHNY and CDR2 SVGAGI (reference sequence). CDR3 in amino acids: CASSHGQGNYGYTF. The CDR3 DNA sequence: TGTGCCAGCAGTCACGGACAGGGGAACTATGGCTACACCTTC.

The genes are TRBV5-6 and TRBJ1-1; 7 bases match TRBD1. Germline values: CDR1 SGHDT, CDR2 YYEEEE. This CDR3 has 15 amino acids. The V gene end was trimmed by 3 bases and the J gene end by 0 bases; junction bases not matched to a gene: 5. As DNA, the CDR3 is TGTGCCAGCAGCTACACAGACAGGGTGAACACTGAAGCTTTCTTT. Protein sequence: CASSYTDRVNTEAFF.

The chain recombines TRBV6-1 with TRBJ2-5; 14 nucleotides agree with TRBD2. Losses at the gene ends were 11 bases for V and 5 bases for J; bases not matched to a gene: 4. CDR3 length: 13 amino acids. The germline V gene has CDR1 MNHNS and CDR2 SASEGT. CDR3 region: CAVRTSGRETQYF. CDR3 coding DNA: TGTGCCGTCAGGACTAGCGGGAGGGAGACCCAGTACTTC.

The chain employs TRBV5-4 and TRBJ1-6, with D perhaps TRBD1 (5 bases). The CDR3 has 14 amino acids. With 1 base removed from V and 13 bases from J, the gap between germline ends came to 15 bases. Germline V gene sequence: CDR1 SGHNT, CDR2 YYREEE (reference sequence). CDR3 in amino acids: CASSLQSGPSPLHF. The CDR3 nucleotides read TGTGCCAGCAGCTTGCAATCAGGGCCTTCGCCCCTCCACTTT.

The rearrangement joins TRBV6-5 to TRBJ2-7; TRBD2 agrees at 9 bases. This CDR3 spans 16 amino acids. Losses at the gene ends were 0 bases for V and 0 bases for J; bases not matched to a gene: 3. Per the germline V gene, CDR1 is MNHEY and CDR2 is SVGAGI. In nucleotides, the CDR3 is TGTGCCAGCAGTTACTCCCTAGCGGGAAGCTCCTACGAGCAGTACTTC. Protein sequence: CASSYSLAGSSYEQYF.

The chain uses TRBV7-8 and TRBJ2-3; 7 bases agree with TRBD2. The CDR3 contains 16 residues. The V and J ends lost 1 base and 4 bases, in that order; junction bases with no gene match: 8. Germline loops: CDR1 SGHVS, CDR2 FQNEAQ. CDR3 residues: CASSLVFRGDADTQYF. The CDR3 nucleotides read TGTGCCAGCAGCTTAGTATTCCGGGGGGATGCAGATACGCAGTATTTT.

The CDR3 nucleotides read TGTGCCAGCAGCGGGGGTGGGGGGGCGAACACCGGGGAGCTGTTTTTT. Encoded protein: CASSGGGGANTGELFF. The gene calls are TRBV4-2 and TRBJ2-2; 7 nucleotides agree with TRBD2. Germline assignment: CDR1 LGHNA and CDR2 YNFKEQ. V dropped 5 bases and J dropped 0; count of bases not matched to a gene: 6. This CDR3 is built from 16 residues.

Notes on this clone: Its ends do not fully match the called genes, so a read error is possible. The V call is TRBV7-8, the J call TRBJ1-2, with 8 bases identical to TRBD1. Germline V CDR1 and CDR2: SGHVS, FQNEAQ. The CDR3 has 14 amino acids. The CDR3 loop is CASSRRETGAGCTF. The CDR3 bases are TGTGCCAGCAGCCGCAGGGAGACAGGGGCTGGCTGCACCTTC. The whole variable domain, remainder taken from reference TRBV7-8 and TRBJ1-2, is GAGVSQSPRYKVAKRGQDVALRCDPISGHVSLFWYQQALGQGPEFLTYFQNEAQLDKSGLPSDRFFAERPEGSVSTLKIQRTQQEDSAVYLCASSRRETGAGCTFGSGTRLTVV.

The chain employs TRBV29-1 and TRBJ2-7; 10 nucleotides line up with TRBD1. The CDR3 spans 14 residues. Trimming at V came to 8 bases and at J to 2 bases, leaving 9 bases not matched to a gene. Germline CDR1 and CDR2: SQVTM and ANQGSEA. The CDR3 coding sequence is TGCAGCATCCTTGGGACAGGGGATACCTACGAGCAGTACTTC. Encoded protein: CSILGTGDTYEQYF.

To note about this clone: The same CDR3 can be traced to other DNA sequences in this sample. This chain joins TRBV9 and TRBJ1-1, with unresolved D. Germline CDR1 is SGDLS and CDR2 is YYNGEE. V was clipped by 0 bases and J by 3 bases, with 6 bases between them. The CDR3 is 13 amino acids. DNA for the CDR3: TGTGCCAGCAGCGTAGGTCAGGACACTGAAGCTTTCTTT. Its protein is CASSVGQDTEAFF.

Note on this clone: Compared with germline, one end of the junction differs, possibly owing to a read error. This chain connects TRBV2 to TRBJ1-5, with D possibly matching TRBD1 (6 bases). The CDR3 totals 15 residues. CDR1 and CDR2 from the germline V gene are SNHLY and FYNNEI. The CDR3 protein is CASNEQGLSNQPQHF. As DNA, the CDR3 is TGTGCCAGCAATGAACAGGGCTTGAGCAATCAGCCCCAGCATTTT. Supplemented by reference TRBV2 and TRBJ1-5, the full variable domain reads EPEVTQTPSHQVTQMGQEVILRCVPISNHLYFYWYRQILGQKVEFLVSFYNNEISEKSEIFDDQFSVERPDGSNFTLKIRSTKLEDSAMYFCASNEQGLSNQPQHFGDGTRLSIL.

The rearrangement joins TRBV5-1 to TRBJ2-5, with D maybe TRBD2 (5 bases). Trimming removed 2 bases from V and 5 bases from J, with 16 bases in between. Germline CDR1 SGHRS, CDR2 YFSETQ. The CDR3 has 15 residues. For the CDR3, the DNA is TGCGCCAGCAGCTTATCGGGTGGAACGGGGGAGACCCAGTACTTC. Translated, it gives CASSLSGGTGETQYF. Combining the CDR3 with reference TRBV5-1 and TRBJ2-5 gives the whole variable domain KAGVTQTPRYLIKTRGQQVTLSCSPISGHRSVSWYQQTPGQGLQFLFEYFSETQRNKGNFPGRFSGRQFSNSRSEMNVSTLELGDSALYLCASSLSGGTGETQYFGPGTRLLVL.

V gene TRBV11-1 combines with J gene TRBJ2-2; 13 bases align to TRBD2. This CDR3 comprises 16 residues. Germline V gene lookup returns CDR1 SGHAT and CDR2 FQDESV (reference sequence). V trimming: 1 base; J trimming: 10 bases; junction bases outside the gene matches: 6. The CDR3: CASSLGTSGGETELFF. The CDR3 coding sequence is TGTGCCAGCAGCTTAGGGACTAGCGGGGGTGAAACGGAGCTGTTTTTT.

The gene calls are TRBV30 and TRBJ2-5; D gene ambiguous. This CDR3 is built from 13 residues. Deletions cut 0 bases from V and 5 bases from J, with 10 bases between. Germline V gene sequence: CDR1 GTSNPN, CDR2 SVGIG (reference sequence). The CDR3 region has the DNA TGTGCCTGGAGTGTACGTCCCCGGGAGACCCAGTACTTC. Its protein is CAWSVRPRETQYF.

The V and J genes are TRBV7-2 and TRBJ2-2, with D perhaps TRBD2 (6 bases). This CDR3 spans 17 amino acids. Trimming took off 8 bases at V and 7 bases at J, with 26 bases between the two ends. CDR1 is SGHTA and CDR2 is FQGNSA in the germline V gene. For the CDR3, the DNA is TGTGCCAGCCGGGGAGGACCGGGTCCAGGGCCCGGCGGGGAGCTGTTTTTT. It yields the protein CASRGGPGPGPGGELFF.

The chain uses TRBV28 and TRBJ2-7, with TRBD2 identical over 7 bases. Germline loops: CDR1 MDHEN, CDR2 SYDVKM. Trimming cost V 5 bases and J 4 bases; bases outside gene matches: 11. The CDR3 spans 15 residues. The CDR3 loop is CASSAPGGSKYEQYF. CDR3 nucleotides: TGTGCCAGCAGTGCACCTGGCGGGAGTAAGTACGAGCAGTACTTC.

This clone was recorded only once. This chain connects TRBV28 to TRBJ2-5; 8 bases agree with TRBD1. The CDR3 covers 16 residues. V lost 2 bases to trimming and J lost 2 bases; unmatched junction nucleotides: 7. Germline assignment: CDR1 MDHEN and CDR2 SYDVKM. CDR3 sequence reads: CASSLPDRARQETQYF. CDR3 nucleotide sequence: TGTGCCAGCAGTTTACCGGACAGGGCTAGACAAGAGACCCAGTACTTC.

This clone was seen more than once but under ten times. The V call is TRBV6-5, the J call TRBJ1-1, with no clear D. V lost 5 bases and J 0 bases, leaving 7 bases between the germline ends. The CDR3 consists of 13 residues. CDR1 MNHEY and CDR2 SVGAGI come from the germline V gene. This chain's CDR3 is CASSNGMNTEAFF. CDR3 nucleotide sequence: TGTGCCAGCAGTAACGGTATGAACACTGAAGCTTTCTTT.

The chain is built from TRBV7-9 and TRBJ1-6; D uncertain. The germline V and J ends were trimmed by 2 bases and 8 bases, with 7 bases remaining between them. This CDR3 spans 13 amino acids. Germline V gene sequence: CDR1 SEHNR, CDR2 FQNEAQ (reference sequence). CDR3 sequence (DNA): TGTGCCAGCAGCTTAAACGGTTATTCACCCCTCCACTTT. Translated, it gives CASSLNGYSPLHF.

V and J are TRBV6-6 and TRBJ2-7, with 7 bases identical to TRBD1. Trimming removed 6 bases from V and 0 bases from J; junction bases left unmatched: 5. Germline V gene data show CDR1 as MNHNY and CDR2 as SVGAGI (reference sequence). The CDR3 totals 14 residues. CDR3: CASRVTGSSYEQYF. The CDR3 DNA is TGTGCCAGCAGGGTGACAGGGAGCTCCTACGAGCAGTACTTC.

This chain joins TRBV4-1 and TRBJ2-3; D might be TRBD1 (5 bases). V was pared by 1 base and J by 6 bases, with 14 bases between. CDR1 MGHRA and CDR2 YSYEKL come from the germline V gene. CDR3 size: 15 residues. CDR3 residues: CASSQVGWGLDTQYF. Written as DNA, the CDR3 is TGCGCCAGCAGCCAAGTAGGTTGGGGCTTGGATACGCAGTATTTT.

This chain links TRBV19 with TRBJ2-7, with D perhaps TRBD2 (5 bases). The germline V and J ends were trimmed by 3 bases and 5 bases, with 14 bases remaining between them. This CDR3 comprises 14 residues. The germline CDR1 and CDR2 sequences are LNHDA and SQIVND (reference sequence). As DNA, the CDR3 is TGTGCCAGTAGTATCAGCGGTCCTCGGGACGAGCAGTACTTC. The encoded protein is CASSISGPRDEQYF.